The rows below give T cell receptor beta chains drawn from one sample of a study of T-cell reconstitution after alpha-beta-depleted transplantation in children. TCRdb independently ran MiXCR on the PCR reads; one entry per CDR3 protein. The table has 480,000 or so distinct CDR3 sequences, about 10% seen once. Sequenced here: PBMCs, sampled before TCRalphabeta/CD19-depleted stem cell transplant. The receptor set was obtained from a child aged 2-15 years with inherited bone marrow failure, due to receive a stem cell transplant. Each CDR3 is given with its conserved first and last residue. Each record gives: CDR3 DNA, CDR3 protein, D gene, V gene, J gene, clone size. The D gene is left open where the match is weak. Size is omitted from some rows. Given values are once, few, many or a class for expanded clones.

TGCGCCAGCAGCCAAGGGGACAGGGTCGCCTACGAGCAGTACTTC	CASSQGDRVAYEQYF	TRBD1	TRBV4-1	TRBJ2-7	.
TGTGCCAGCAGTTTTGGGACGTGGACCGGGGAGCTGTTTTTT	CASSFGTWTGELFF	.	TRBV27	TRBJ2-2	few
TGCAGTGCTAGATATCCTAGCGGGATCACAGATACGCAGTATTTT	CSARYPSGITDTQYF	TRBD2	TRBV20-1	TRBJ2-3	many
TGCGCCAGCAGCTTGGTTTCTGTCTCCTACGAGCAGTACTTC	CASSLVSVSYEQYF	.	TRBV5-1	TRBJ2-7	many
TGTGCCAGCAGCACCTCCGGGACTAGCGGCTACAATGAGCAGTTCTTC	CASSTSGTSGYNEQFF	TRBD2	TRBV11-2	TRBJ2-1	few
TGTGCCAGCAGTTACTTCGGTCAGGGGCCCACTTCACCCCTCCACTTT	CASSYFGQGPTSPLHF	.	TRBV6-5	TRBJ1-6	few
TGTGCCAGCAGTGTTTCCGAGACAGGGAACTATGGCTACACCTTC	CASSVSETGNYGYTF	TRBD1	TRBV12-3/TRBV12-4	TRBJ1-2	.
TGCGCCAGCAGCGGACGGGACACAGAAAATTTAATAACCGCCCGTTTCTTC	CASSGRDTENLITARFF	.	TRBV5-1	TRBJ2-5	few
TGTGCCAGCTCAGCGGGACTACCAAGCACCGGGGAGCTGTTTTTT	CASSAGLPSTGELFF	TRBD2	TRBV18	TRBJ2-2	many
TGTGCCAGCAGCTTAGCCAGGGGGAGCCCCTCCTACAATGAGCAGTTCTTC	CASSLARGSPSYNEQFF	TRBD1	TRBV13	TRBJ2-1	many
TGTGCCAGCAGCCAAGCGGACTCCTCCCTGGGTAATGAGCAGTTCTTC	CASSQADSSLGNEQFF	.	TRBV4-2	TRBJ2-1	many
TGTGCCACCCAGCCCCAGGGGAAAATCTACGAGCAGTACTTC	CATQPQGKIYEQYF	.	TRBV5-6	TRBJ2-7	many
TGTGCCAGCAGCATGCCCGGGACTGGAAAGGAAAAACTGTTTTTT	CASSMPGTGKEKLFF	.	TRBV11-2	TRBJ1-4	many
TGTGCCAGCAACACCCCCTATGGCTACACCTTC	CASNTPYGYTF	.	TRBV7-9	TRBJ1-2	.
TGTGCCAGTAGTACCCCGGGAGGGGCCAAAAACATTCAGTACTTC	CASSTPGGAKNIQYF	TRBD2	TRBV19	TRBJ2-4	.
TGTGCCAGCAGTTTCCCGACAGTTGGGGGCCAAAGGTCCCTCCACTTT	CASSFPTVGGQRSLHF	.	TRBV28	TRBJ1-6	many
TGTGCCAGCAGCTTGACCCGAACAGGGGAGACTGAAGCTTTCTTT	CASSLTRTGETEAFF	TRBD1	TRBV5-4	TRBJ1-1	.
TGCGCCAGCAGCTTGGCAGCCCCCAGCTCCTACAATGAGCAGTTCTTC	CASSLAAPSSYNEQFF	.	TRBV5-1	TRBJ2-1	many
TGTGCCAGCAGTAATCGGGTCCGGGGCAGCAACCAAGAGACCCAGTACTTC	CASSNRVRGSNQETQYF	.	TRBV27	TRBJ2-5	many
TGTGCCAGCAGCCGGACCTCCGGGACAGACTTCTCTGGAAACACCATATATTTT	CASSRTSGTDFSGNTIYF	TRBD1	TRBV27	TRBJ1-3	.
TGCAGCGGTGACCGCCGGCGGGAGGGGTACAATGAGCAGTTCTTC	CSGDRRREGYNEQFF	TRBD2	TRBV29-1	TRBJ2-1	many
TGCGCCAGCAGCTTATCGGGACAGGGGGATTACGAGCAGTACTTC	CASSLSGQGDYEQYF	TRBD1	TRBV5-1	TRBJ2-7	.
TGTGCCAGCAGTTATCGGGGGACCTACTATGGCTACACCTTC	CASSYRGTYYGYTF	.	TRBV27	TRBJ1-2	.
TGTGCCAGCAGCTTCCCCATAGCGGGAGGCTTGACCTACGAGCAGTACTTC	CASSFPIAGGLTYEQYF	TRBD2	TRBV7-9	TRBJ2-7	.
TGCGCCAGCAGCCGATACGGGACAACCCAAGAGACCCAGTACTTC	CASSRYGTTQETQYF	.	TRBV4-1	TRBJ2-5	.
TGTGCCAGCAGCCCTAGCGATCCGGGACCACGAGGCACCGGGGAGCTGTTTTTT	CASSPSDPGPRGTGELFF	.	TRBV13	TRBJ2-2	few
TGCAGTGCTAGTCTTTACCGACAGGAAATAATCTACGAGCAGTACTTC	CSASLYRQEIIYEQYF	.	TRBV20-1	TRBJ2-7	.
TGTGCCAGCAGTCATCTCCCCGGCGAGGGTTCCTACAATGAGCAGTTCTTC	CASSHLPGEGSYNEQFF	.	TRBV12-3/TRBV12-4	TRBJ2-1	many
TGTGCCAGCAGCCTTGCGGGACCCCTCAAACGAGCGGGTATCTTACGCGAGCAGTACTTC	CASSLAGPLKRAGILREQYF	.	TRBV7-2	TRBJ2-7	few
TGTGCCAGCAGTTATCAAAACACCGGGGAGCTGTTTTTT	CASSYQNTGELFF	.	TRBV6-2/TRBV6-3	TRBJ2-2	few
TGTGCCAGCAGCTCCGAAGGTGGTGCGGGAGTCAACTCCCACGGGGAGCTGTTTTTT	CASSSEGGAGVNSHGELFF	TRBD2	TRBV13	TRBJ2-2	many
TGTGCCAGCAGATCCCTAGCGGGAGGGACGGATGAGCAGTTCTTC	CASRSLAGGTDEQFF	TRBD2	TRBV6-1	TRBJ2-1	many
TGTGCCAGCAGTGAAGGTCCAGGTGGAGGGCAGTACTTC	CASSEGPGGGQYF	.	TRBV6-1	TRBJ2-7	few
TGCAGTGCTACCCCACAGACTAGTGCCTACGAGCAGTACTTC	CSATPQTSAYEQYF	.	TRBV20-1	TRBJ2-7	many
TGCAGCGTTGTAGCTTCCGGGGGCCAAGCTTTCTTT	CSVVASGGQAFF	.	TRBV29-1	TRBJ1-1	few
TGCGCCAGCAGCCCGAGAAGATCGGAGTCTAGCACAGATACGCAGTATTTT	CASSPRRSESSTDTQYF	.	TRBV5-1	TRBJ2-3	.
TGTGCCAGCAGCTTATGGGACAGGGGCACTGAAGCTTTCTTT	CASSLWDRGTEAFF	TRBD1	TRBV7-2	TRBJ1-1	many
TGTGCCAGCAGCCTTCTGGGCGCTGGGGAGCAGTACTTC	CASSLLGAGEQYF	.	TRBV28	TRBJ2-7	.
TGTGCCAGCAGTTACATGGGAGTCTCTGAAGCTTTCTTT	CASSYMGVSEAFF	.	TRBV6-5	TRBJ1-1	many
TGTGCCAGTAGCAATCTGGACAGGGGGCCCTACGAGCAGTACTTC	CASSNLDRGPYEQYF	TRBD1	TRBV19	TRBJ2-7	.
TGCAGTGCCCCACTATTTTGGGGGATTAATGAAAAACTGTTTTTT	CSAPLFWGINEKLFF	.	TRBV20-1	TRBJ1-4	many